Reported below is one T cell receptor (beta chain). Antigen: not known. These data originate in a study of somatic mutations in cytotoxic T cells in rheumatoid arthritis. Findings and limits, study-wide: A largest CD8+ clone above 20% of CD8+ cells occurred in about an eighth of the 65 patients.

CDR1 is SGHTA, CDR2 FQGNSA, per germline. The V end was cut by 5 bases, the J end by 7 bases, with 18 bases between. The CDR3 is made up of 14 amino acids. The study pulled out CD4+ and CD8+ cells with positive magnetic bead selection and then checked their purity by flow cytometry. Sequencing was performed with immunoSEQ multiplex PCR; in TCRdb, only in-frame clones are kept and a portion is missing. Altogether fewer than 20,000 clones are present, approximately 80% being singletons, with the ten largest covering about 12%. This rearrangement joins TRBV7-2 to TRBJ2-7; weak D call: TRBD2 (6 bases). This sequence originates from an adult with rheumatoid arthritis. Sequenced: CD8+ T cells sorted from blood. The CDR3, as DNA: TGTGCCAGCAGCCCAGCGGGCAGACGCGAGGAGCAGTACTTC. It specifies CASSPAGRREEQYF. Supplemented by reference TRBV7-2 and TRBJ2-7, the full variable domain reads GAGVSQSPSNKVTEKGKDVELRCDPISGHTALYWYRQSLGQGLEFLIYFQGNSAPDKSGLPSDRFSAERTGGSVSTLTIQRTQQEDSAVYLCASSPAGRREEQYFGPGTRLTVT.